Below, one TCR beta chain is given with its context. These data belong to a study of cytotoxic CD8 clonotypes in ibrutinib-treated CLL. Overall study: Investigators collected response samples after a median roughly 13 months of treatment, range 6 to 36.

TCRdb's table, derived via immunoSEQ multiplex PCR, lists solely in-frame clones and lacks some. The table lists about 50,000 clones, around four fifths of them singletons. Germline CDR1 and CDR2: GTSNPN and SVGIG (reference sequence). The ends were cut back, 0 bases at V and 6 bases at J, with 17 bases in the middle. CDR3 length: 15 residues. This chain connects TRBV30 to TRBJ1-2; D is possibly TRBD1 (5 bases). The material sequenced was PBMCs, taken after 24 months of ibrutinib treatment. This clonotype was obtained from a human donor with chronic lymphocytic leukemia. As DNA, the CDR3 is TGTGCCTGGAGTGTAGGGGCAGTGTCTAAGGATGGCTACACCTTC. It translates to CAWSVGAVSKDGYTF.